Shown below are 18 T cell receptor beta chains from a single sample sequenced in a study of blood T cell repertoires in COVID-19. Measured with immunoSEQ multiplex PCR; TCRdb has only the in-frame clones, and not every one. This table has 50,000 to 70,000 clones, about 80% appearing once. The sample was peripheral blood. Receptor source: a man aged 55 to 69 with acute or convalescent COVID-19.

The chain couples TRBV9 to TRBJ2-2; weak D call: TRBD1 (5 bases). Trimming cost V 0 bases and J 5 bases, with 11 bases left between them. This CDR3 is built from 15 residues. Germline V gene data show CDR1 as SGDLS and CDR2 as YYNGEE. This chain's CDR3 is CASSVGGPGTGELFF. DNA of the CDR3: TGTGCCAGCAGCGTAGGAGGTCCAGGGACCGGGGAGCTGTTTTTT.

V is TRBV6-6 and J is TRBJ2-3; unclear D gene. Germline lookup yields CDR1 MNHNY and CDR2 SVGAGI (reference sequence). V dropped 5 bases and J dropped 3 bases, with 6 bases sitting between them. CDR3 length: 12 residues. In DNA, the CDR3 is TGTGCCAGCAGTCGTCCTACAGATACGCAGTATTTT. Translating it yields CASSRPTDTQYF.

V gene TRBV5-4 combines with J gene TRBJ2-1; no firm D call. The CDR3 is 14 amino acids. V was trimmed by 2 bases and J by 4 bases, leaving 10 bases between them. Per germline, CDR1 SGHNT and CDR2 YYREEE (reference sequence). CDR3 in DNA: TGTGCCAGCAGCTTCGCCACAGAATACAATGAGCAGTTCTTC. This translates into CASSFATEYNEQFF.

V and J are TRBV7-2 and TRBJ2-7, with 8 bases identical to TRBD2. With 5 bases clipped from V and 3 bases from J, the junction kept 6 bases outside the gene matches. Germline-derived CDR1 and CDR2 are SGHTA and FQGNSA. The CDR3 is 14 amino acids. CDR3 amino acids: CASSPISGSYEQYF. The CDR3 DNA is TGTGCCAGCAGCCCTATCAGCGGGAGCTACGAGCAGTACTTC.

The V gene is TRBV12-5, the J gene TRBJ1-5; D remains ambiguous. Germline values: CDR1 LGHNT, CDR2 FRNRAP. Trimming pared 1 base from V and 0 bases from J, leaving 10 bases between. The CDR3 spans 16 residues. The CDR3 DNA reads TGTGCTAGTGGTTTGGGTTTTCTTTGTAGCAATCAGCCCCAGCATTTT. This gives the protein CASGLGFLCSNQPQHF.

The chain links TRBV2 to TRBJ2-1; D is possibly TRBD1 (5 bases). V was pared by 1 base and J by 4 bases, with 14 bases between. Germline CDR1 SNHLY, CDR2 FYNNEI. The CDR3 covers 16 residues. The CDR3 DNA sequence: TGTGCCAGCAGTGAAGGACTGACAGTGATTTACAATGAGCAGTTCTTC. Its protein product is CASSEGLTVIYNEQFF.

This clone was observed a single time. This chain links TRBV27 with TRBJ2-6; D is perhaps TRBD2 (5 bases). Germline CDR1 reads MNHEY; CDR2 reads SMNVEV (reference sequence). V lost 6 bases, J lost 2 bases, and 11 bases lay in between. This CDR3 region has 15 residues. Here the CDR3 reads CASRQNGAGANVLTF. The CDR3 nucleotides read TGTGCCAGCAGGCAGAACGGGGCTGGGGCCAACGTCCTGACTTTC.

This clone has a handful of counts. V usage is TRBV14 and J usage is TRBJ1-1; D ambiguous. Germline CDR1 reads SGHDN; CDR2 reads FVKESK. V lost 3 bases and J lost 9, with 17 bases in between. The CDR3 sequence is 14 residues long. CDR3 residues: CASSQRPRTGKAFF. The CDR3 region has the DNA TGTGCCAGCAGCCAGCGACCTCGGACGGGGAAAGCTTTCTTT.

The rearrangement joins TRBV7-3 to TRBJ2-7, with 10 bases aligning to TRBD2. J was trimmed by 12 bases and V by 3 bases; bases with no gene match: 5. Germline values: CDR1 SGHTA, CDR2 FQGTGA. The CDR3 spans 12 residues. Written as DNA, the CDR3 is TGTGCCAGCAGCTTTAGCGGGAGGATTTTGTACTTC. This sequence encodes CASSFSGRILYF. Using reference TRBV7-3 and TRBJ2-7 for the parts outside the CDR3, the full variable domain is GAGVSQTPSNKVTEKGKYVELRCDPISGHTALYWYRQSLGQGPEFLIYFQGTGAADDSGLPNDRFFAVRPEGSVSTLKIQRTERGDSAVYLCASSFSGRILYFGPGTRLTVT.

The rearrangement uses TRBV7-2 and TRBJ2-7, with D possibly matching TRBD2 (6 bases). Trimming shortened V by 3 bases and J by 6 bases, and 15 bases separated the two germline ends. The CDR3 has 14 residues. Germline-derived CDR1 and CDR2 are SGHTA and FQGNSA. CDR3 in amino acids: CASSFQTSRSEQYF. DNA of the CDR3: TGTGCCAGCAGCTTCCAGACTAGTCGGAGCGAGCAGTACTTC.

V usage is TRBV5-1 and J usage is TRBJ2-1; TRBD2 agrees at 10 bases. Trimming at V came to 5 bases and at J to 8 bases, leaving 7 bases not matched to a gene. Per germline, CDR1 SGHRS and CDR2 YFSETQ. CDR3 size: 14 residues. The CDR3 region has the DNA TGCGCCAGCAGTGGGCTAGCGGGAGCCGATGAGCAGTTCTTC. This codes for CASSGLAGADEQFF.

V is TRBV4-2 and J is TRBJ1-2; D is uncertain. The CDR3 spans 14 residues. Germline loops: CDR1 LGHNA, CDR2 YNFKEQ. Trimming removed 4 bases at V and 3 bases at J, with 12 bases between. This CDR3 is CASSPGGSDYGYTF. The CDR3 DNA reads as TGTGCCAGCAGCCCCGGAGGCAGCGACTATGGCTACACCTTC.

For the CDR3, the DNA is TGTGCCAGCAGTTACCTGACAGGCAATCAGCCCCAGCATTTT. Translated, it gives CASSYLTGNQPQHF. The genes are TRBV6-2 or TRBV6-3 and TRBJ1-5, with D possibly matching TRBD1 (5 bases). The germline gives CDR1 MNHEY, CDR2 SVGEGT. Trimming cost V 2 bases and J 2 bases, with 7 bases left between them. The CDR3 spans 14 residues.

DNA for the CDR3: TGTGCCAGCAGCGGGAGCGGGAGAGAGCAGTACTTC. Protein sequence: CASSGSGREQYF. This chain uses TRBV5-4 with TRBJ2-7; TRBD2 matches 8 bases. The CDR3 has 12 residues. Germline assignment: CDR1 SGHNT and CDR2 YYREEE (reference sequence). V lost 4 bases, J lost 7 bases, and 4 bases stayed unmatched.

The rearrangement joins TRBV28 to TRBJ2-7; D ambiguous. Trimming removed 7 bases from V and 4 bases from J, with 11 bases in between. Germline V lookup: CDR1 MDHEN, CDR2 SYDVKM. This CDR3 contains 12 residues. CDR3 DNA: TGTGCCAGCAACAGTGAATGGTACGAGCAGTACTTC. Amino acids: CASNSEWYEQYF.

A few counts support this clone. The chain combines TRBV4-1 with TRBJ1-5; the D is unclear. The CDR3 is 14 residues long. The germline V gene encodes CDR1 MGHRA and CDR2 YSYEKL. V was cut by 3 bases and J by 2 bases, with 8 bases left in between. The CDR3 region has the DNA TGCGCCAGCAGCCATTGGCAGGGCAATCAGCCCCAGCATTTT. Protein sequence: CASSHWQGNQPQHF.

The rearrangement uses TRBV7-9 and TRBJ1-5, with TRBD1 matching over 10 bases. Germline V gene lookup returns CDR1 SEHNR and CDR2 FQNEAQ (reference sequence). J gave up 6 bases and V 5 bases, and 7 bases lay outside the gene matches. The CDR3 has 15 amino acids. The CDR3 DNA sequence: TGTGCCAGCAGCGTGACAGGGGGCGCGGGTCAGCCCCAGCATTTT. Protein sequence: CASSVTGGAGQPQHF.

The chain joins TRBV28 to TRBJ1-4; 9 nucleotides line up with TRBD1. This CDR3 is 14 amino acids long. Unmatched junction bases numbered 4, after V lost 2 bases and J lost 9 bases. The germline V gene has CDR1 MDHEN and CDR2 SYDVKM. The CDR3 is CASSLGQGSKKLFF. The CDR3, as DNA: TGTGCCAGCAGTTTAGGACAGGGGAGCAAAAAACTGTTTTTT.